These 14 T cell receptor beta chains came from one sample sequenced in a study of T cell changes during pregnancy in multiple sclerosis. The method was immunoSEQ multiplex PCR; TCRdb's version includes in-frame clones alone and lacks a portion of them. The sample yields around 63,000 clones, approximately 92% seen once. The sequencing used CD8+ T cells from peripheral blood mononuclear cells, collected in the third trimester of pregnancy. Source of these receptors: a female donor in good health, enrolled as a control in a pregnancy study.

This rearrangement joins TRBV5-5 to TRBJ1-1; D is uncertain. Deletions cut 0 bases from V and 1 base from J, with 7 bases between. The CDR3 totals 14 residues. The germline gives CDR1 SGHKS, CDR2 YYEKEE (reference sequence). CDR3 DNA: TGTGCCAGCAGCTTGGTCCCGGGGAACACTGAAGCTTTCTTT. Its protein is CASSLVPGNTEAFF.

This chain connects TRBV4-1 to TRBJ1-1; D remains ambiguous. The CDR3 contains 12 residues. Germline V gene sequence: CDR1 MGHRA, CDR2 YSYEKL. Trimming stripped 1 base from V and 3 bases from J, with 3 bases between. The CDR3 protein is CASSQGHTEAFF. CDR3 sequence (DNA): TGCGCCAGCAGCCAAGGGCACACTGAAGCTTTCTTT.

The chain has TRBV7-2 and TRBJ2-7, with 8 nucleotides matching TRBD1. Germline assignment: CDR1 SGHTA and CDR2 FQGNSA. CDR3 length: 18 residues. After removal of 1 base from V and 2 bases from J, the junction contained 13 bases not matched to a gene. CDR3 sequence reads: CASSLDYRGTAGTYEQYF. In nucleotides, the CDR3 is TGTGCCAGCAGCTTAGATTACAGGGGGACGGCGGGTACCTACGAGCAGTACTTC.

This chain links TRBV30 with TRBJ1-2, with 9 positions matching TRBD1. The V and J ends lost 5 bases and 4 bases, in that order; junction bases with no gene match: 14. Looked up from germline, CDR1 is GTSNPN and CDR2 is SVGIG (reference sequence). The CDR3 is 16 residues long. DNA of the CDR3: TGTGCCTGGGTCTTGGGACAGGGCATTAACGTCTATGGCTACACCTTC. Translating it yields CAWVLGQGINVYGYTF.

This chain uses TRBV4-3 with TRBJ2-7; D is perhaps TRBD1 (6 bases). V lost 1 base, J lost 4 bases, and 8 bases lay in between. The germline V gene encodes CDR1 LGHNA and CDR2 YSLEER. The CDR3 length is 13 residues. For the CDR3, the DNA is TGCGCCAGCAGCCAAGTGCAGGGGTACGAGCAGTACTTC. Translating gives CASSQVQGYEQYF.

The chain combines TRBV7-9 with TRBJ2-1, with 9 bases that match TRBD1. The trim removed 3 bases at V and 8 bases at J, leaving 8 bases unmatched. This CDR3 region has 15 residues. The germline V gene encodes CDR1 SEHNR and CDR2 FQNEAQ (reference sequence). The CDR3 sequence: CASSFPGQGLYEQFF. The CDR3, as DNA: TGTGCCAGCAGCTTCCCGGGACAGGGTCTCTATGAGCAGTTCTTC. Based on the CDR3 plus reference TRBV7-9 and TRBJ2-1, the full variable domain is DTGVSQNPRHKITKRGQNVTFRCDPISEHNRLYWYRQTLGQGPEFLTYFQNEAQLEKSRLLSDRFSAERPKGSFSTLEIQRTEQGDSAMYLCASSFPGQGLYEQFFGPGTRLTVL.

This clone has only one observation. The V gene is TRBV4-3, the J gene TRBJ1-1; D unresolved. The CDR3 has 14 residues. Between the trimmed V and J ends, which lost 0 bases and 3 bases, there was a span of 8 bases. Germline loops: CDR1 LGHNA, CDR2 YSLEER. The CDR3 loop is CASSQERGYTEAFF. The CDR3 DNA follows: TGCGCCAGCAGCCAAGAGCGCGGCTACACTGAAGCTTTCTTT.

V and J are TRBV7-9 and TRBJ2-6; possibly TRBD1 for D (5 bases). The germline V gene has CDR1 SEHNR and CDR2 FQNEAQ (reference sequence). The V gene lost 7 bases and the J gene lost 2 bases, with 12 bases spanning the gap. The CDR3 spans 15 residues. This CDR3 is CASTLTGTGANVLTF. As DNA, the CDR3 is TGTGCCAGCACCCTAACAGGTACTGGGGCCAACGTCCTGACTTTC.

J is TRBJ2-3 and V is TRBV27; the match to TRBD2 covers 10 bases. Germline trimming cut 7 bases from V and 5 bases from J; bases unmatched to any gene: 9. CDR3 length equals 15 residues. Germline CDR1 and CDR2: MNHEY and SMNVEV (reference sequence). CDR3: CASTISGGNLDTQYF. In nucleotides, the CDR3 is TGTGCCAGCACCATTAGCGGGGGGAATCTAGATACGCAGTATTTT.

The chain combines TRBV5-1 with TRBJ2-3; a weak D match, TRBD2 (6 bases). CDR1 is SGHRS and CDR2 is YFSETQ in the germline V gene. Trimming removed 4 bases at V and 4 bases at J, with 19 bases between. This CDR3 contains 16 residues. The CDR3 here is CASSPRGSGLADTQYF. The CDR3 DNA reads TGCGCCAGCAGCCCCCGGGGGTCGGGGTTGGCAGATACGCAGTATTTT.

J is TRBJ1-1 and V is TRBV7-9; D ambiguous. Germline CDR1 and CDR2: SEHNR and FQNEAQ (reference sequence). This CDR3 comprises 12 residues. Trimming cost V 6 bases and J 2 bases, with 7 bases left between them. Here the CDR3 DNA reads TGTGCCAGCAGGGACTCAAACACTGAAGCTTTCTTT. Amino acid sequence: CASRDSNTEAFF.

CDR3 region: CASSESIGLAGEDEQYF. The DNA of the CDR3 is TGTGCCAGCAGCGAATCCATCGGACTAGCGGGGGAGGACGAGCAGTACTTC. This sequence joins TRBV9 and TRBJ2-7; 13 bases fit TRBD2. The trim removed 3 bases at V and 5 bases at J, leaving 11 bases unmatched. CDR1 is SGDLS and CDR2 is YYNGEE in the germline V gene. The CDR3 is made up of 17 amino acids.

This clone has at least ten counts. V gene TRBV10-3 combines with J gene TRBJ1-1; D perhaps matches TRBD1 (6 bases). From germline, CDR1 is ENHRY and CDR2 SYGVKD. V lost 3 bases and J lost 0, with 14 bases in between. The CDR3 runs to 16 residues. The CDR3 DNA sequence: TGTGCCATCAGTGAATCCCATACAGGGCTGAACACTGAAGCTTTCTTT. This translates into CAISESHTGLNTEAFF.

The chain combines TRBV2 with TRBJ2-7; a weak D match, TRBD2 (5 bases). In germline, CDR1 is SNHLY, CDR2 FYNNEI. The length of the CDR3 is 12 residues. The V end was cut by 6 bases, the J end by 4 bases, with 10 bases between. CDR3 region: CASRIRGYEQYF. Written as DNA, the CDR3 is TGTGCCAGCAGAATCCGCGGGTACGAGCAGTACTTC.